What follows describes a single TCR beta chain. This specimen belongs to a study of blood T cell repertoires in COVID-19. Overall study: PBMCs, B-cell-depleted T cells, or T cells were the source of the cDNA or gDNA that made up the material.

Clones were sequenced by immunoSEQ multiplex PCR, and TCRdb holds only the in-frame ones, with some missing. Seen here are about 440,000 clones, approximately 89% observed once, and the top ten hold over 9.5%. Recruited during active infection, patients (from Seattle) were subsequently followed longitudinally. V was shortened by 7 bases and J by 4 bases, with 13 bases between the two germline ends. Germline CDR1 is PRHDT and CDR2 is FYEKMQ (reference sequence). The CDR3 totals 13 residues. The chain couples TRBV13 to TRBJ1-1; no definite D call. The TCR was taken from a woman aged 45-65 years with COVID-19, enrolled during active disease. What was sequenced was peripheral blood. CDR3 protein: CASTYVVGTEAFF. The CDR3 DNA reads TGTGCCAGCACCTATGTTGTTGGCACTGAAGCTTTCTTT.